This entry features one T cell receptor (beta chain) sequence. Its cognate antigen is unknown. TCRdb's table, derived via immunoSEQ multiplex PCR, lists solely in-frame clones and lacks some. The data hold 250,000 to 300,000 clones, with approximately 83% observed a single time. V dropped 2 bases and J dropped 5 bases, with 10 bases sitting between them. The CDR3 loop spans 13 amino acids. The germline CDR1 and CDR2 sequences are MNHNS and SASEGT. The sample originates from a study of cytomegalovirus exposure and HLA in healthy donors. The approximately 130-subject validation cohort, separate from the approximately 660-subject first cohort, included the donors. General study findings and limits: Per published reports, the classifier diagnosed cytomegalovirus status with high specificity and sensitivity. For most TCR sequences rarity was the rule, although some public TCRs occurred in many donors.

Input material: PBMCs. The gene calls are TRBV6-1 and TRBJ2-7; D gene uncertain. The sequence was collected from a woman between 18 and 30 years old in good health and CMV-seronegative. The CDR3 is CASSERPVHEQYF. The CDR3 nucleotides are TGTGCCAGCAGTGAACGTCCAGTCCACGAGCAGTACTTC.